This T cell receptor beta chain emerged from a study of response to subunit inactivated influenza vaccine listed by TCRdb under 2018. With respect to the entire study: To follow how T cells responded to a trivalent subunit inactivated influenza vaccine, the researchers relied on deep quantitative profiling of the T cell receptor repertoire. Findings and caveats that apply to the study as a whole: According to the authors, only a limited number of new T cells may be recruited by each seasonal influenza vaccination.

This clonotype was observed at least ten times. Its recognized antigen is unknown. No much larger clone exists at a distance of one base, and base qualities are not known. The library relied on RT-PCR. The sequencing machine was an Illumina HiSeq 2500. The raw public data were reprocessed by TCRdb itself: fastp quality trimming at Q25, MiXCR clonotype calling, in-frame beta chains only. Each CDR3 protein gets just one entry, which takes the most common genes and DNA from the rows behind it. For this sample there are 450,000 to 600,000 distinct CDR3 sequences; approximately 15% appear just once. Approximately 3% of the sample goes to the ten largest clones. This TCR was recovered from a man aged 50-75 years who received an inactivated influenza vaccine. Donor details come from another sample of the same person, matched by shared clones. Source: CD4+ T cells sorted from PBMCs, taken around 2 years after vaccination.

CDR3 sequence: CASSPSGAHTDTQYF. The DNA is TGTGCCAGCAGCCCCAGCGGGGCTCACACAGATACGCAGTATTTT. The V gene is TRBV7-2 and the J gene is TRBJ2-3, with TRBD2 matching 7 junction bases. The germline V gene sets CDR1 to SGHTA and CDR2 to FQGNSA. After removal of 5 bases from V and 2 bases from J, the junction retains 7 bases not matched to a gene. The CDR3 runs 15 amino acids, cysteine and phenylalanine included. Of all the DNA, just the CDR3 is kept, 45 bases in frame from base 1.